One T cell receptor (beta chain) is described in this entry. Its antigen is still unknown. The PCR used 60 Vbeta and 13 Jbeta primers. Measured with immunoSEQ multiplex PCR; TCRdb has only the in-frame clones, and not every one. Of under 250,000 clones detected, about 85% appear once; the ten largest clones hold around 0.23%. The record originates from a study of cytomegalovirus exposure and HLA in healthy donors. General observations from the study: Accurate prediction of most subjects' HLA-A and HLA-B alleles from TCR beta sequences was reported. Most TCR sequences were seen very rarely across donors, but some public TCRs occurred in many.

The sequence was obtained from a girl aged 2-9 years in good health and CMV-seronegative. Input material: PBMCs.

CDR3 sequence (DNA): TGCGCCAGCAGCGGACAGGGAGACTTGAACACTGAAGCTTTCTTT. This encodes CASSGQGDLNTEAFF. The V call is TRBV10-2, the J call TRBJ1-1, with 8 bases fitting TRBD1. V shed 6 bases and J 0 bases; nucleotides not matched to a gene: 6. The length of the CDR3 is 15 residues. Per the germline V gene, CDR1 is WSHSY and CDR2 is SAAADI.